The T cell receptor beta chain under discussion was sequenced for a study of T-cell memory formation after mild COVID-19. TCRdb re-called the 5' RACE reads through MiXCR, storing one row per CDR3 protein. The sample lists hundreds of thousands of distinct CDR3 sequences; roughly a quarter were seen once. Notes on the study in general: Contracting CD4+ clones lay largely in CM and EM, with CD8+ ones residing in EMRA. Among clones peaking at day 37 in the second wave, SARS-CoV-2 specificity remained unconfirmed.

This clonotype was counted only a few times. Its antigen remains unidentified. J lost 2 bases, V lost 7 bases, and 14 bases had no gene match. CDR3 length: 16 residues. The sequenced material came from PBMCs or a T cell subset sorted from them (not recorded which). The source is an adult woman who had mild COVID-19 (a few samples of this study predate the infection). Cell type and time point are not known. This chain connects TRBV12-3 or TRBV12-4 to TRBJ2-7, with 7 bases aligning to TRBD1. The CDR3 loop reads CASTVDEQGETYEQYF. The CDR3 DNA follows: TGTGCCAGCACCGTCGACGAGCAGGGGGAGACCTACGAGCAGTACTTC.